This is a list of T cell receptor beta chains from one sample in a study of blood T cell repertoires in COVID-19. Method: immunoSEQ multiplex PCR; TCRdb's copy keeps in-frame clones and lacks some. The sample includes over 200,000 clones, around 84% of them seen just once. What was sequenced was PBMCs or T cells enriched from blood (not recorded which). Every receptor here comes from a man younger than 30 who had recovered from COVID-19. Each CDR3 is given with its conserved first and last residue. D genes are given only for firm matches. Clone size, where shown, is once, few, many, or a class for clones that have expanded.

TRBV11-3,TRBJ1-1,once,.,CASSFSANTEAFF,TGTGCCAGCAGCTTTAGCGCGAACACTGAAGCTTTCTTT
TRBV28,TRBJ2-7,few,TRBD2,CAGSGSTHEQYF,TGTGCCGGAAGCGGGAGTACCCACGAGCAGTACTTC
TRBV19,TRBJ1-6,.,TRBD1,CASTNTRTGHQGGSPLHF,TGTGCCAGTACCAATACCAGGACAGGCCACCAAGGGGGCTCACCCCTCCACTTT
TRBV3-1/TRBV3-2,TRBJ2-2,.,TRBD2,CASSQGLAGVGGELFF,TGTGCCAGCAGCCAAGGACTAGCGGGAGTGGGCGGGGAGCTGTTTTTT
TRBV3-1/TRBV3-2,TRBJ2-1,.,TRBD2,CASSPELAGVYNEQFF,TGTGCCAGCAGCCCGGAACTAGCGGGAGTCTACAATGAGCAGTTCTTC
TRBV7-8,TRBJ1-1,.,TRBD1,CASSLQGRTEAFF,TGTGCCAGCAGCCTACAGGGGAGGACTGAAGCTTTCTTT
TRBV14,TRBJ2-7,.,.,CASSQETWQYF,TGTGCCAGCAGCCAAGAGACATGGCAGTACTTC
TRBV14,TRBJ1-2,.,.,CASSPQTTNGYGYTF,TGTGCCAGCAGCCCCCAGACCACTAATGGCTATGGCTACACCTTC
TRBV4-1,TRBJ1-4,.,.,CASSQDLPGVLNEKLFF,TGCGCCAGCAGCCAAGATCTTCCCGGAGTGCTTAATGAAAAACTGTTTTTT
TRBV5-8,TRBJ1-6,.,.,CASSLESSYNSPLHF,TGTGCCAGCAGCTTGGAGAGCTCCTATAATTCACCCCTCCACTTT
TRBV24-1,TRBJ2-1,once,TRBD2,CATSPSGGAYNEQFF,TGTGCCACCAGTCCCTCTGGGGGGGCCTACAATGAGCAGTTCTTC
TRBV28,TRBJ2-6,.,.,CASSFIISAGAGANVLTF,TGTGCCAGCAGTTTTATAATTTCGGCAGGGGCTGGGGCCAACGTCCTGACTTTC
TRBV19,TRBJ2-1,.,TRBD2,CASSPLAGGPEDEQFF,TGTGCCAGTAGTCCCCTAGCGGGAGGGCCGGAGGATGAGCAGTTCTTC
TRBV4-1,TRBJ1-1,.,.,CASSPIFRGTEAFF,TGCGCCAGCAGCCCGATCTTCAGGGGCACTGAAGCTTTCTTT
TRBV6-4,TRBJ2-1,.,TRBD2,CASSIAGVSYNEQFF,TGTGCCAGCAGTATAGCGGGGGTGTCCTACAATGAGCAGTTCTTC
TRBV13,TRBJ1-4,.,.,CASSLTGVGEKLFF,TGTGCCAGCAGCTTGACCGGGGTGGGTGAAAAACTGTTTTTT
TRBV30,TRBJ1-2,.,.,CAWSVRGQRGGYTF,TGTGCCTGGAGTGTTCGGGGGCAGCGGGGTGGCTACACCTTC